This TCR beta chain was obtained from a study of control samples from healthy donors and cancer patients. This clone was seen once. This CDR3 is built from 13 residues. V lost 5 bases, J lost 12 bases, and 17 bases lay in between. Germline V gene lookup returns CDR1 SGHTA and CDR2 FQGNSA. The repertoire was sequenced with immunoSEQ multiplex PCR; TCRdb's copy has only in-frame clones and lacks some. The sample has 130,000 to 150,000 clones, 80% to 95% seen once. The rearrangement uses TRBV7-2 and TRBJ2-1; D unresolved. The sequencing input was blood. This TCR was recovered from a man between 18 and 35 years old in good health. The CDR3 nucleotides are TGTGCCAGCAGCGATCGGGCCCGAGGTTGGCAGTTCTTC. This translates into CASSDRARGWQFF.